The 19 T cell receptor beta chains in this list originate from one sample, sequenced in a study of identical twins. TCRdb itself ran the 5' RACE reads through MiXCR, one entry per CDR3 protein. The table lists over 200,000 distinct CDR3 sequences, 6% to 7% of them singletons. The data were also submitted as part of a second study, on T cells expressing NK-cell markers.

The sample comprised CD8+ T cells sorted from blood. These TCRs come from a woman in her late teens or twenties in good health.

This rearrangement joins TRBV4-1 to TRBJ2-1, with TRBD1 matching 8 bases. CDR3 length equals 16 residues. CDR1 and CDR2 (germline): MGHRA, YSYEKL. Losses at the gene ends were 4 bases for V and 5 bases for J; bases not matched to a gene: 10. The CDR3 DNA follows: TGCGCCAGCAGCCTCCGAGGACAGGGCGGGAACAATGAGCAGTTCTTC. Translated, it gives CASSLRGQGGNNEQFF.

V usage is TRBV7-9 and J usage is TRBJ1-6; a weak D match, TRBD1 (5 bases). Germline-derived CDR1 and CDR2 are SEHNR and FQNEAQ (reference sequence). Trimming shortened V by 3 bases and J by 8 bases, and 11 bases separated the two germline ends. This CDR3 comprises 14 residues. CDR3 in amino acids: CASSFTGVDSPLHF. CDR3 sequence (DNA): TGTGCCAGCAGCTTCACGGGGGTTGATTCACCCCTCCACTTT.

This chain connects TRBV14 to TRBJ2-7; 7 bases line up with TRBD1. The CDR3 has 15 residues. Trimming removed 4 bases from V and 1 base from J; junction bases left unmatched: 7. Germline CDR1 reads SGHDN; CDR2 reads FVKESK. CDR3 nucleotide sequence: TGTGCCAGCAGCCCTAGGACAGGATTATCCTACGAGCAGTACTTC. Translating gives CASSPRTGLSYEQYF.

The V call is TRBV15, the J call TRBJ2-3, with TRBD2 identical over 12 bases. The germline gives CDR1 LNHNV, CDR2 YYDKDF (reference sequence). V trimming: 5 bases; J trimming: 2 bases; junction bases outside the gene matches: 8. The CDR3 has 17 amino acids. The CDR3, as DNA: TGTGCCACCAGCGCTCCAGGACTAGCGGGGCTCACAGATACGCAGTATTTT. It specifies CATSAPGLAGLTDTQYF.

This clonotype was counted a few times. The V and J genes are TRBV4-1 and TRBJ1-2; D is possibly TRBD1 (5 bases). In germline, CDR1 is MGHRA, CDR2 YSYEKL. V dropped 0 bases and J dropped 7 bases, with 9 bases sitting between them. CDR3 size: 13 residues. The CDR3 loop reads CASSQENGGGYTF. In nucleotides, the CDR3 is TGCGCCAGCAGCCAAGAGAACGGGGGTGGCTACACCTTC.

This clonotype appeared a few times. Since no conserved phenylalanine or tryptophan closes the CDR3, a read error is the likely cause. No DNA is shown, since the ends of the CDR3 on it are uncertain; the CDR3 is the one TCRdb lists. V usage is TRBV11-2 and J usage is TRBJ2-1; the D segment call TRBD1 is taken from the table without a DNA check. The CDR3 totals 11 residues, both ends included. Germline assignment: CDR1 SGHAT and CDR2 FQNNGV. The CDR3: CASSFYQGKLI.

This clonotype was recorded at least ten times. CDR3 residues: CSASIGGSLHNEQFF. The CDR3 nucleotides are TGCAGTGCTAGTATCGGCGGGAGTTTACACAATGAGCAGTTCTTC. V is TRBV20-1 and J is TRBJ2-1; 7 positions match TRBD2. Germline-derived CDR1 and CDR2 are DFQATT and SNEGSKA (reference sequence). CDR3 size: 15 residues. V lost 3 bases to trimming and J lost 5 bases; unmatched junction nucleotides: 10.

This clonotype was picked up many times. The chain's CDR3 is CASSPQGTDTQYF. The CDR3, as DNA: TGTGCCAGCAGCCCCCAGGGCACAGATACGCAGTATTTT. J is TRBJ2-3 and V is TRBV6-1; D is unresolved. The germline V gene encodes CDR1 MNHNS and CDR2 SASEGT. The CDR3 has 13 residues. Trimming cost V 6 bases and J 1 base, with 8 bases left between them.

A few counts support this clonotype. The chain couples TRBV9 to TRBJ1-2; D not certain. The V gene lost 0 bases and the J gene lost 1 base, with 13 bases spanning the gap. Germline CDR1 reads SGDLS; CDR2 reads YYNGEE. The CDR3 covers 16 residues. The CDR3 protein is CASSVARAGDNYGYTF. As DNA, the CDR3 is TGTGCCAGCAGCGTAGCTCGGGCAGGCGATAACTATGGCTACACCTTC. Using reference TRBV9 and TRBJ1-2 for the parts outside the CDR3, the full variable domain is DSGVTQTPKHLITATGQRVTLRCSPRSGDLSVYWYQQSLDQGLQFLIQYYNGEERAKGNILERFSAQQFPDLHSELNLSSLELGDSALYFCASSVARAGDNYGYTFGSGTRLTVV.

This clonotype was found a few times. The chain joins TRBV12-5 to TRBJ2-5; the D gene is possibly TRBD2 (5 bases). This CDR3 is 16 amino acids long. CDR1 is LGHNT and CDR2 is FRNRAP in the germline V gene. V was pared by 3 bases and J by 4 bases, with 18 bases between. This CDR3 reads CASGFMPGSRGETQYF. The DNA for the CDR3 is TGTGCTAGTGGTTTTATGCCGGGGAGCCGAGGAGAGACCCAGTACTTC.

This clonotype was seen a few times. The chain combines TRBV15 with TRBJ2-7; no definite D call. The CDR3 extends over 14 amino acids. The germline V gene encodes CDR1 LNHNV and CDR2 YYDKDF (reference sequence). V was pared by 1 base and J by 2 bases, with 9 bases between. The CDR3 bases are TGTGCCACCAGCAGAGCTGGACGAACCTACGAGCAGTACTTC. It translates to CATSRAGRTYEQYF.

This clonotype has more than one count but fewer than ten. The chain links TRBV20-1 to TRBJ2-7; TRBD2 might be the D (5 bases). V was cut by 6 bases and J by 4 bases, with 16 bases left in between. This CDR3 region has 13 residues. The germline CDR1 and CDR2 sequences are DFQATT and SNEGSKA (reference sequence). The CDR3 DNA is TGCAGTGCAAGGACTTATTCCCAGTACGAGCAGTACTTC. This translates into CSARTYSQYEQYF.

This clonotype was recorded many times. The DNA of the CDR3 is TGTGCCAGCCTCGGGTGGGATGTCGGCAATGAGCAGTTCTTC. It is translated as CASLGWDVGNEQFF. The chain is built from TRBV6-2 or TRBV6-3 and TRBJ2-1; D gene unclear. CDR1 is MNHEY and CDR2 is SVGEGT in the germline V gene. The germline V and J ends were trimmed by 8 bases and 6 bases, with 17 bases remaining between them. The CDR3 totals 14 residues.

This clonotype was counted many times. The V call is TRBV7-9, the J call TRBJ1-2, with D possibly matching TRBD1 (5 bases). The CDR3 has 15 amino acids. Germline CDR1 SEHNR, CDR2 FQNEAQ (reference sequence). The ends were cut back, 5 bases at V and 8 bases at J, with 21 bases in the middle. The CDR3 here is CASSPPRRDQEGYTF. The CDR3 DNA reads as TGTGCCAGCAGCCCGCCTCGCCGGGACCAGGAGGGCTACACCTTC.

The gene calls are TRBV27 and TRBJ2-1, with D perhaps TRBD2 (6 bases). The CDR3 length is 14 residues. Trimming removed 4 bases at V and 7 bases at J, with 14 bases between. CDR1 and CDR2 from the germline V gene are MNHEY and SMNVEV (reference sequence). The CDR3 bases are TGTGCCAGCAGTTCCTCGGGAGCCTTTAATGAGCAGTTCTTC. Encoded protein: CASSSSGAFNEQFF.

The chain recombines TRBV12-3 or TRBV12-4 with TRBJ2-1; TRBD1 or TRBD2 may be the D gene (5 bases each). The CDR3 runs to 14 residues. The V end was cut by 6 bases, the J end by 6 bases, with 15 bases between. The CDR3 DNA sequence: TGTGCCAGCAGCCCAGGGACCCCCGGCAATGAGCAGTTCTTC. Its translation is CASSPGTPGNEQFF.

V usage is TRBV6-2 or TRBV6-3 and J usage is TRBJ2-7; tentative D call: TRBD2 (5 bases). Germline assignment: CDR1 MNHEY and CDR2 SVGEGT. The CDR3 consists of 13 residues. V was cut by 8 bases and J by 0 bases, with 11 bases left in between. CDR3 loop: CASDEGDSYEQYF. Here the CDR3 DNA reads TGTGCCAGCGATGAGGGAGACTCCTACGAGCAGTACTTC.

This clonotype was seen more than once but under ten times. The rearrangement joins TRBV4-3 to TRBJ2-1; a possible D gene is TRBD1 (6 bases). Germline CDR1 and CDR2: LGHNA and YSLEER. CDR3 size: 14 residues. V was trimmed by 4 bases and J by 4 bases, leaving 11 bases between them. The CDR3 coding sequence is TGCGCCAGCAGCCCAGGGACACAATACAATGAGCAGTTCTTC. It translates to CASSPGTQYNEQFF.

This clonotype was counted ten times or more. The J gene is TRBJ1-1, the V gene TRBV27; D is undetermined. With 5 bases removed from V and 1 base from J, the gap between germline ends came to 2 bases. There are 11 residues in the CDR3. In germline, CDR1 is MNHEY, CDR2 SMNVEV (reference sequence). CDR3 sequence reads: CASSKNTEAFF. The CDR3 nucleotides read TGTGCCAGCAGTAAGAACACTGAAGCTTTCTTT.